This paragraph covers one T cell receptor beta chain sequence. Antigen specificity is unknown. These data originate in a study of somatic mutations in cytotoxic T cells in rheumatoid arthritis. The study's findings and limits: Significant differences in CD8+ T-cell clonality were not found between rheumatoid arthritis patients and healthy controls (age-matched). For patients with rheumatoid arthritis, CD8+ clonality went up with age, while healthy controls showed no such change.

TCRdb keeps only in-frame clones here, not all; method: immunoSEQ multiplex PCR. The sample records roughly 19,000 clones, more than 70% being singletons. The sequenced material came from CD8+ T cells sorted from blood. The clonotype comes from a woman aged 50 to 65 in good health.

CDR3 protein: CASSWGTSGGELFF. The DNA of the CDR3 is TGTGCCAGCAGCTGGGGGACCAGCGGCGGGGAGCTGTTTTTT. This chain uses TRBV5-5 with TRBJ2-2; D may be TRBD1 or TRBD2 (5 bases each). Between the trimmed V and J ends, which lost 3 bases and 7 bases, there was a span of 13 bases. CDR3 length: 14 residues. In germline, CDR1 is SGHKS, CDR2 YYEKEE (reference sequence).